This TCR beta chain is from a study of shared clonotypes between healthy human individuals. Regarding the study as a whole: Exclusively blood specimens were collected; tissue repertoires likely differ.

Concerning this clone itself: Its specificity is not known.

This CDR3 has 13 residues. The V gene lost 2 bases and the J gene lost 7 bases, with 9 bases spanning the gap. Germline V CDR1 and CDR2: MNHEY, SVGAGI. Produced via immunoSEQ multiplex PCR; TCRdb's table is partial and in-frame only. The top ten hold about 0.94% of the sample, which has about a million clones, approximately 80% seen once. Donors had no recently reported acute infections or vaccinations and were HIV-negative. Partitioning of CD4+ cells yielded a CD45RA+ naive subset and a CD45RA-negative memory subset. The source material was memory CD4+ T cells from PBMCs. Subset of the sample: CD45RA-negative fraction. This receptor was identified in a man between 18 and 29 years old in good health. Some clones in this sample may be carry-over from other donors' samples. The chain links TRBV6-5 to TRBJ1-5; D not resolved. The CDR3 protein is CASSYSARQPQHF. The CDR3 DNA follows: TGTGCCAGCAGTTACAGCGCAAGGCAGCCCCAGCATTTT.